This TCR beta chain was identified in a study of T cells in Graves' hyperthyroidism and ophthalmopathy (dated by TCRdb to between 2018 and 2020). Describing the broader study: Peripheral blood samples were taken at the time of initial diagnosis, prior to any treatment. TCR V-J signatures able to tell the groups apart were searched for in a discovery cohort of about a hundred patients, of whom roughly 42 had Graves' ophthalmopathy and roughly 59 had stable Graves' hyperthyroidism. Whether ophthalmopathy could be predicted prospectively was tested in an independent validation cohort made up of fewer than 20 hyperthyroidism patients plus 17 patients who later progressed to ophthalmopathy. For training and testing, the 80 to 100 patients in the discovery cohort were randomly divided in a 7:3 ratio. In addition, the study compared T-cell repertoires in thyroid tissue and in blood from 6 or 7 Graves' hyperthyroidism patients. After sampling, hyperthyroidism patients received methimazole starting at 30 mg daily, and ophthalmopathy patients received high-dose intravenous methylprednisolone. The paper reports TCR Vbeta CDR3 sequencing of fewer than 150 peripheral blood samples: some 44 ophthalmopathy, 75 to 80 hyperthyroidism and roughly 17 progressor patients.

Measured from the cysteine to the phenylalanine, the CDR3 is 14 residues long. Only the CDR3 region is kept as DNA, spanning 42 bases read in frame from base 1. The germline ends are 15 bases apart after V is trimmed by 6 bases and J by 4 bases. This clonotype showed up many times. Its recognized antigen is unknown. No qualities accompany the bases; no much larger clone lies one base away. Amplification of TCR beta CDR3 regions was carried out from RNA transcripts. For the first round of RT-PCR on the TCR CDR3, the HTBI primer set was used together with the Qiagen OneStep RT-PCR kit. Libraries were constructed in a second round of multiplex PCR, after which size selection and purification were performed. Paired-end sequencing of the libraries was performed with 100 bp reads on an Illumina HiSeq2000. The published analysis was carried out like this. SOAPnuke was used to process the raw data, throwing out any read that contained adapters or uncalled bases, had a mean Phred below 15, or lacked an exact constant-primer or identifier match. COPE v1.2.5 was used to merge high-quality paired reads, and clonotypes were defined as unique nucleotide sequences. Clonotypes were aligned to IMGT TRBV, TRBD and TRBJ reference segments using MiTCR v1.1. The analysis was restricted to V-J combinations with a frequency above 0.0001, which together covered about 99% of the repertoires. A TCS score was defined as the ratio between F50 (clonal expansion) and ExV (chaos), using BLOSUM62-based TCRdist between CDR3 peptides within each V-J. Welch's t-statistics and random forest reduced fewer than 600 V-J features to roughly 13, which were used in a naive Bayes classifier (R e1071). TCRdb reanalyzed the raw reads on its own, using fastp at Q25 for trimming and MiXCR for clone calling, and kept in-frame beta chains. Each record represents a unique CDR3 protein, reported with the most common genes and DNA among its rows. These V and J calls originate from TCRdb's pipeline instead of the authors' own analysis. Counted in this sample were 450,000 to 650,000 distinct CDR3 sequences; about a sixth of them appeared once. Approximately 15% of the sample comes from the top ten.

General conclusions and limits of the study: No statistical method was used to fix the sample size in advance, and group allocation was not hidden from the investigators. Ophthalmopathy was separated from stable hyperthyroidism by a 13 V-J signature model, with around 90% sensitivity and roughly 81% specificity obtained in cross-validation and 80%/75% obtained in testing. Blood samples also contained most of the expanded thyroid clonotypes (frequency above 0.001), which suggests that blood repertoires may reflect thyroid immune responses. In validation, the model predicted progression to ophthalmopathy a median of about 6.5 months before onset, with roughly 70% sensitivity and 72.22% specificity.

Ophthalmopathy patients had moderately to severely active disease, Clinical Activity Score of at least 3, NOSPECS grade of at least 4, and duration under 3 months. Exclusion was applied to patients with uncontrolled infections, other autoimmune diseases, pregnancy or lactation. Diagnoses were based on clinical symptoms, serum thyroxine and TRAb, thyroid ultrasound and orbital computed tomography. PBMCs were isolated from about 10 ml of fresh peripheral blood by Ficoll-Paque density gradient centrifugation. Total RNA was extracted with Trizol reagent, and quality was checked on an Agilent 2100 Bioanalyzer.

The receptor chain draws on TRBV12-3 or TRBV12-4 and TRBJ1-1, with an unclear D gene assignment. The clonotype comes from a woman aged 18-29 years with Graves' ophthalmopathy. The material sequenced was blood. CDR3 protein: CASSFGPRGTEAFF. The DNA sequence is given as TGTGCCAGCAGCTTCGGGCCCAGAGGCACTGAAGCTTTCTTT.